The count of the clone carrying this TCR beta chain is one. Its antigen is not known. The data belong to a study of CD8 T cells in Susac syndrome. Study-level findings and limits: A relatively small number of individuals underwent TCR sequencing and HLA analysis.

Random hexamers were used to reverse transcribe about 0.5 to 1 ug of RNA. Amplification of TCR beta CDR3 by immunoSEQ multiplex PCR spanned 54 Vbeta and 13 Jbeta. TCRdb recomputed calls from the immunoSEQ multiplex PCR reads with MiXCR, one row per CDR3 protein. Of about 120,000 distinct CDR3 sequences listed, roughly 91% are singletons. Sequencing of TCR beta was performed on blood CD8+ and CD4+ T cells. The CDR3 loop spans 15 amino acids. Per the germline V gene, CDR1 is GTSNPN and CDR2 is SVGIG (reference sequence). Trimming stripped 0 bases from V and 4 bases from J, with 10 bases between. The chain couples TRBV30 to TRBJ2-6; D is possibly TRBD1 (6 bases). The origin of this receptor is a human donor in good health. Material for sequencing was CD4+ T cells from PBMCs. CDR3 DNA sequence: TGTGCCTGGAGTGTAGGGGGAGCCGGGGCCAACGTCCTGACTTTC. This translates into CAWSVGGAGANVLTF.